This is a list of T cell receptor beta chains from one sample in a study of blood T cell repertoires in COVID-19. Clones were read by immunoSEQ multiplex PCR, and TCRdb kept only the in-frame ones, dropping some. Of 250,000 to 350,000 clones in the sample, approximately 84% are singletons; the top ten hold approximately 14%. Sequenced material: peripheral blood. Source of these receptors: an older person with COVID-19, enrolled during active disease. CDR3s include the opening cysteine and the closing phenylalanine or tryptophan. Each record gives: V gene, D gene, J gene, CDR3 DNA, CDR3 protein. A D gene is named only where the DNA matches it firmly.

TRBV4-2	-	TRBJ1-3	TGTGCCAGCAGCCAACAGGTTGGGGGGTCAGGAAACACCATATATTTT	CASSQQVGGSGNTIYF
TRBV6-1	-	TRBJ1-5	TGTGCCAGCAGTGAAGGGGGGGTTCAGCCCCAGCATTTT	CASSEGGVQPQHF
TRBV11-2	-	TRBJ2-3	TGTGCCAGCAGCTTAGATCACGGGGTAGATACGCAGTATTTT	CASSLDHGVDTQYF
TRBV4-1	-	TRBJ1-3	TGCGCCAGCAGCCAGTATGGACTGGGTGGAAACACCATATATTTT	CASSQYGLGGNTIYF
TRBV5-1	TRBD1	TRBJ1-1	TGCGCCAGCAGGGGGACAGGGGGCCGGACTGAAGCTTTCTTT	CASRGTGGRTEAFF
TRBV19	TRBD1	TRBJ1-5	TGTGCCAGTAGGCCGAGCCAGGGGGGCCCAAATCAGCCCCAGCATTTT	CASRPSQGGPNQPQHF
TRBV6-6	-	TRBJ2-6	TGTGCCAGCAGTTACTCGCGCTCTGGGGCCAACGTCCTGACTTTC	CASSYSRSGANVLTF
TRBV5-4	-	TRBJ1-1	TGTGCCAGCAGCTTGGCCAGGGCACTGAACACTGAAGCTTTCTTT	CASSLARALNTEAFF
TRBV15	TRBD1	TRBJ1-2	TGTGCCACCAGCAGTGACAGGGGTCGATATGGCTACACCTTC	CATSSDRGRYGYTF
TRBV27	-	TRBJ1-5	TGTGCCAGCAGTTTAGGAGGAAACAATCAGCCCCAGCATTTT	CASSLGGNNQPQHF
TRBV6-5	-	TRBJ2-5	TGTGCCAGCAGTTACTCTGGGGGCGAGACCCAGTACTTC	CASSYSGGETQYF
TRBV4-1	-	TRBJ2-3	TGCGCCAGCAGCCAAGATTTGGGGGGGCGGGTAGATACGCAGTATTTT	CASSQDLGGRVDTQYF
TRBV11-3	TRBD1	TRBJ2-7	TGTGCCAGCAGCTTGGGACAGGGGGCTTACGAGCAGTACTTC	CASSLGQGAYEQYF
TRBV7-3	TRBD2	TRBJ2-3	TGTGCCAGCAGCTTAGGGGGGGAAAGCACAGATACGCAGTATTTT	CASSLGGESTDTQYF
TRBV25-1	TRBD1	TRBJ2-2	TGTGCCAGCAGTGTGAAGCCGGGACAGCCGAACACCGGGGAGCTGTTTTTT	CASSVKPGQPNTGELFF
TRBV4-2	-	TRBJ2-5	TGTGCCAGCAGCCAAGTTATTAGCGAGGGAGAGACCCAGTACTTC	CASSQVISEGETQYF
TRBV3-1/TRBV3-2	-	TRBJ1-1	TGTGCCAGCGCCCACCGTGGGGAGAAAGCTTTCTTT	CASAHRGEKAFF
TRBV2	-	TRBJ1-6	TGTGCCAGCAGGGAGCGGTATAATTCACCCCTCCACTTT	CASRERYNSPLHF
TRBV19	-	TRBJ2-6	TGTGCCAGTAGTATAAGGAGAGAAACCTCTGGGGCCAACGTCCTGACTTTC	CASSIRRETSGANVLTF
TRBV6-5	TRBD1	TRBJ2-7	TGTGCCAGCAGGCAGGACAGGGCAATTTCCTACGAGCAGTACTTC	CASRQDRAISYEQYF
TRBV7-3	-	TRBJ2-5	TGTGCCAGCAGCCAGGGTTCAGGGGTCGGGGAGACCCAGTACTTC	CASSQGSGVGETQYF
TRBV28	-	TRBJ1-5	TGTGCCAGCAGCTCGGGGGTACAGCCCCAGCATTTT	CASSSGVQPQHF
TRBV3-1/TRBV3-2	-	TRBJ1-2	TGTGCCAGCAGCCAAGAAGGGCAGGGAATCTATGGCTACACCTTC	CASSQEGQGIYGYTF
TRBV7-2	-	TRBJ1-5	TGTGCCAGCAGCTTAGATTGGGGGCGAGGGCAGCCCCAGCATTTT	CASSLDWGRGQPQHF
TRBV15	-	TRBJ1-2	TGTGCCACCAGCAGGGAGGAAGGGGGAATTAACGGCTACACCTTC	CATSREEGGINGYTF
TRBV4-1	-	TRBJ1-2	TGCGCCAGCAGCCGCCCTTCGAACGACATCGGCTATGGCTACACCTTC	CASSRPSNDIGYGYTF
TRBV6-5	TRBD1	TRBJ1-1	TGTGCCAGTAGACAGGGCGATTCGCAAGCTTTCTTT	CASRQGDSQAFF
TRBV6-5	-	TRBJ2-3	TGTGCCTCCATGGTTGGGGGACACACAGATACGCAGTATTTT	CASMVGGHTDTQYF
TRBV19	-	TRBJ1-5	TGTGCCAGTAGTACTTCCTTCTCTAGCAATCAGCCCCAGCATTTT	CASSTSFSSNQPQHF
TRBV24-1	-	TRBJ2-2	TGTGCCACCAGTGACCGTCTCGGGGAGCTGTTTTTT	CATSDRLGELFF
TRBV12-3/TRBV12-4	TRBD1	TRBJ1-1	TGTGCCAGCAGTTCCGACAGGGTCGAGTCGTCTTTCTTT	CASSSDRVESSFF
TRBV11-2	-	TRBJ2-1	TGTGCCAGCAGCTTATCATCAGGAAACAATGAGCAGTTCTTC	CASSLSSGNNEQFF
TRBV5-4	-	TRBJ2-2	TGTGCCAGCAGCCCTGACTACCGAGCCGCGAACACCGGGGAGCTGTTTTTT	CASSPDYRAANTGELFF
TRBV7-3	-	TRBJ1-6	TGTGCCAGCAGCTTAAGGCCAAATTCACCCCTCCACTTT	CASSLRPNSPLHF
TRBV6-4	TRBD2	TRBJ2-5	TGTGCCAGCAGTGACTCGGCGGGAGGAGTAGAGACCCAGTACTTC	CASSDSAGGVETQYF
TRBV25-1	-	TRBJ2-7	TGTGCCAGCAGTGAATATGGCGGTTACGAGCAGTACTTC	CASSEYGGYEQYF
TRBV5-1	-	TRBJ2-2	TGCGCCAGCAGCTTGAGCGGCGGCAGCCGGGAGCTGTTTTTT	CASSLSGGSRELFF
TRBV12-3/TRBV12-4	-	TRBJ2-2	TGTGCCAGCAGTTCTTCCGGGGAGCTGTTTTTT	CASSSSGELFF
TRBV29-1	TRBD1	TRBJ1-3	TGCAGCGTTGCTAGGGACAGGGATTACGGAAACACCATATATTTT	CSVARDRDYGNTIYF
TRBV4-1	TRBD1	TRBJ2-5	TGCGCCAGCAGCCCCGGGACAGGGGGTCTGGAGACCCAGTACTTC	CASSPGTGGLETQYF
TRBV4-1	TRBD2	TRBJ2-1	TGCGCCAGCAGCCGGGAGGGGTCCGCGCTATCTTTTAAGGGGCAGTTCTTC	CASSREGSALSFKGQFF
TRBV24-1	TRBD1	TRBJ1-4	TGTGCCACCAGTGAGGCGGGACAGGGGCAGGGAAAACTGTTTTTT	CATSEAGQGQGKLFF
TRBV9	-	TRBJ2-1	TGTGCCAGCAGCGTACAGGACAGATCCTACAATGAGCAGTTCTTC	CASSVQDRSYNEQFF
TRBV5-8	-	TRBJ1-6	TGTGCCAGCAGCCCCATGCGTCGGGGGATGAATTCACCCCTCCACTTT	CASSPMRRGMNSPLHF
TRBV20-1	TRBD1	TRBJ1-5	TGCAGTGCTAGTTTGGGCAGGGGGCAGGGACAGCCCCAGCATTTT	CSASLGRGQGQPQHF